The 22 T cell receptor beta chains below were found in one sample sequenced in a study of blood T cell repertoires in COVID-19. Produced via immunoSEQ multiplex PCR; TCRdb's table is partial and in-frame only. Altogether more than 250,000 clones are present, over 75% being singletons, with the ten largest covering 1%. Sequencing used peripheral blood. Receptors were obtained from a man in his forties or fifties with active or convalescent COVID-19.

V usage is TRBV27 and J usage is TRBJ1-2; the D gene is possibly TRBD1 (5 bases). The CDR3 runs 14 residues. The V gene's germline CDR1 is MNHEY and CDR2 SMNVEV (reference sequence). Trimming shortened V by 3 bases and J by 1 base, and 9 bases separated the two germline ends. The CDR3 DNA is TGTGCCAGCAGTTTTACAGGCCTTAACTATGGCTACACCTTC. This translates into CASSFTGLNYGYTF.

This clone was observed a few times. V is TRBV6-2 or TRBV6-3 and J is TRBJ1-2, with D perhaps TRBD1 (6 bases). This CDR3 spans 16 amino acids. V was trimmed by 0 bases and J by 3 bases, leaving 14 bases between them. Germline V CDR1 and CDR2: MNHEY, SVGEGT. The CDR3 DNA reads TGTGCCAGCAGTTACTCGAGGAACAGGGAGTACTATGGCTACACCTTC. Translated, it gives CASSYSRNREYYGYTF.

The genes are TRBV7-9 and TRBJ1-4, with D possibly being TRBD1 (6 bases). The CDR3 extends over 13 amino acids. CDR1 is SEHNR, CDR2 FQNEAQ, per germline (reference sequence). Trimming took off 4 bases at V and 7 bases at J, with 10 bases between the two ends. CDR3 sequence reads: CASSSQQGEKLFF. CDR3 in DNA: TGTGCCAGCAGCTCCCAACAGGGTGAAAAACTGTTTTTT.

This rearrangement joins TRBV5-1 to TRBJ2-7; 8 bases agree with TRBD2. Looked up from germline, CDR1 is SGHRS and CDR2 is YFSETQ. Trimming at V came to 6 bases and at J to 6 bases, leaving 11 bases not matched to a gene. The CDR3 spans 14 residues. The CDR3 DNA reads TGCGCCAGCACCCCCGCTAGCGGGCGCGGCGAGCAGTACTTC. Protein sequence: CASTPASGRGEQYF.

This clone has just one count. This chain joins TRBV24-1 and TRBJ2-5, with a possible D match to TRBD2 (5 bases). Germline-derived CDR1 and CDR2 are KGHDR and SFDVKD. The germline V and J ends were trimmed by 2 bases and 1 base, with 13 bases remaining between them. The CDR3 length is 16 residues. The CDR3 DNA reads TGTGCCACCAGTGATTCGGGATTAACCAGCCAAGAGACCCAGTACTTC. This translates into CATSDSGLTSQETQYF.

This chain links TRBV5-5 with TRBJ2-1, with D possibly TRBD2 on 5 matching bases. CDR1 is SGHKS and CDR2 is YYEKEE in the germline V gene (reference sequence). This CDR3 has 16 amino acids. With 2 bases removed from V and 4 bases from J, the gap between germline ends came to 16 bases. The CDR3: CASSLRAGAYYNEQFF. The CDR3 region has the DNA TGTGCCAGCAGCTTACGGGCGGGCGCATATTACAATGAGCAGTTCTTC.

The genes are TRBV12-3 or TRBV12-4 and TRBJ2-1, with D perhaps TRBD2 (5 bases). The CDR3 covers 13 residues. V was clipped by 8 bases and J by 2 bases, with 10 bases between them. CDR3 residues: CASGGSTYNEQFF. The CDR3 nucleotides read TGTGCCAGCGGTGGGAGCACCTACAATGAGCAGTTCTTC.

Here the CDR3 DNA reads TGTGCCAGCAGCCTATTCGGGGGGAGGGCTGACACTGAAGCTTTCTTT. Amino acids: CASSLFGGRADTEAFF. The rearrangement joins TRBV9 to TRBJ1-1, with D perhaps TRBD1 (5 bases). The CDR3 runs to 16 residues. Trimming removed 4 bases from V and 3 bases from J, with 19 bases in between. Germline V gene lookup returns CDR1 SGDLS and CDR2 YYNGEE.

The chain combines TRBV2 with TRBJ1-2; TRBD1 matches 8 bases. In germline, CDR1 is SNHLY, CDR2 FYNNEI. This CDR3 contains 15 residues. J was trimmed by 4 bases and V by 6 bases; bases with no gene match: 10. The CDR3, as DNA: TGTGCCAGCAGCACGGACAGGGTGGGCCTCTATGGCTACACCTTC. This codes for CASSTDRVGLYGYTF.

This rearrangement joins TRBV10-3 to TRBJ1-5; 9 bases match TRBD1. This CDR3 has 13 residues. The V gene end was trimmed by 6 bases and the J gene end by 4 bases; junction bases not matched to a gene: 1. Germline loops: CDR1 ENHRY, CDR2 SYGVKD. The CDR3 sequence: CAIRGTGNQPQHF. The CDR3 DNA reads TGTGCCATCAGGGGGACAGGGAATCAGCCCCAGCATTTT.

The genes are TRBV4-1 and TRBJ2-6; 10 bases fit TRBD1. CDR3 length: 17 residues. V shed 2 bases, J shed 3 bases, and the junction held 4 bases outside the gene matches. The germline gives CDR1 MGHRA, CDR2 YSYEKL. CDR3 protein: CASSQRQGARGANVLTF. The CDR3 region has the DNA TGCGCCAGCAGCCAACGACAGGGGGCGCGTGGGGCCAACGTCCTGACTTTC.

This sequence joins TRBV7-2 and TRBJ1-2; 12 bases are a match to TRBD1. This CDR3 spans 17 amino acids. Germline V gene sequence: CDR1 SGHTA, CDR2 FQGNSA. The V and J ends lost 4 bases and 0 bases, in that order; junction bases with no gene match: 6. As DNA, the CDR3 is TGTGCCAGCAGCTCAGGGACAGGGGGCGCCTCTAACTATGGCTACACCTTC. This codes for CASSSGTGGASNYGYTF.

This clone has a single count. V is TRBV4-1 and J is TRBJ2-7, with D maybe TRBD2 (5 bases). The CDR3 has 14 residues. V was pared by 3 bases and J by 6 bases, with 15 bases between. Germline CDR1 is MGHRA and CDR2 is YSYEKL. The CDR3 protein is CASSHLSSTVEQYF. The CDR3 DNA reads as TGCGCCAGCAGCCATTTGTCTAGCACGGTCGAGCAGTACTTC.

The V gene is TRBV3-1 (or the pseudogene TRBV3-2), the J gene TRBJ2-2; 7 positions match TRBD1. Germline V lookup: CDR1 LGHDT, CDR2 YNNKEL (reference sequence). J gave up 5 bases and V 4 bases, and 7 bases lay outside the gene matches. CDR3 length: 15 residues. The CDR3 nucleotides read TGTGCCAGCAGCCCCCGGGACAGTGGAACCGGGGAGCTGTTTTTT. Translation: CASSPRDSGTGELFF.

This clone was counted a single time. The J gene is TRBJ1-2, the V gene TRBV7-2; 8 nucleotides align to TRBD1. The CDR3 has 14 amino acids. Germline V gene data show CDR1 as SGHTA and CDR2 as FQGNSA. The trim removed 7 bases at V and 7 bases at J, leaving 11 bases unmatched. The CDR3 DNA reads TGTGCCAGCACCCAGCCCAGGGGGCGGAGTGGCTACACCTTC. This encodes CASTQPRGRSGYTF.

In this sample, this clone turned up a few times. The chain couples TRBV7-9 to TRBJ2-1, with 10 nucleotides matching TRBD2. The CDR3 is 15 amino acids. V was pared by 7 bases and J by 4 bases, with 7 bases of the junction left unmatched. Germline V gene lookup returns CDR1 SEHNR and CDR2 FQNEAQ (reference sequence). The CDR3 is CASTPLAGGYNEQFF. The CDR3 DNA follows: TGTGCCAGCACCCCCTTAGCGGGAGGTTACAATGAGCAGTTCTTC.

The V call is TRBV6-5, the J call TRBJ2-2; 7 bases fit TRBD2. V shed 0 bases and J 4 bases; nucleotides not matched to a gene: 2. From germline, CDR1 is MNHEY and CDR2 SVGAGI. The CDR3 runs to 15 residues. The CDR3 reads CASSYSRGSTGELFF. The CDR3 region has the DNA TGTGCCAGCAGTTACTCGCGGGGGAGCACCGGGGAGCTGTTTTTT.

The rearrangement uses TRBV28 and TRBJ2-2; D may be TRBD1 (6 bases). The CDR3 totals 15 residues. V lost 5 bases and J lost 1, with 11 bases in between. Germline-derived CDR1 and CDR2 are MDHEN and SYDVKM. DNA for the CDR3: TGTGCCAGCAGTAAATTGACAGGGAACACCGGGGAGCTGTTTTTT. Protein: CASSKLTGNTGELFF.

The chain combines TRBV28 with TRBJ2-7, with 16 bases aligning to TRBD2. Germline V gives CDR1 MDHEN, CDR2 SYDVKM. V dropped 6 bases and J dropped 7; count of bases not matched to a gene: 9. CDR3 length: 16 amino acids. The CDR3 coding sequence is TGTGCCAGCAGAGATGGGACTAGCGGGAGGGCCGGGGAGCAGTACTTC. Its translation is CASRDGTSGRAGEQYF.

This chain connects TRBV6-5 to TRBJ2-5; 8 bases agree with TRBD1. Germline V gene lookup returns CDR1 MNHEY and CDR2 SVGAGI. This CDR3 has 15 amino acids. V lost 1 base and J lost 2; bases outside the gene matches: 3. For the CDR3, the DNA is TGTGCCAGCAGTTACTATCAGGGGGCGCAAGAGACCCAGTACTTC. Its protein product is CASSYYQGAQETQYF.

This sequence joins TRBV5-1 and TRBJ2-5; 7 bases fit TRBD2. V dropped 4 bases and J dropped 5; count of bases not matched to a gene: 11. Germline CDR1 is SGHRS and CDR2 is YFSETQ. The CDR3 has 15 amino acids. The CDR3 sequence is CASSPDGLVRETQYF. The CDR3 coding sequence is TGCGCCAGCAGCCCCGATGGACTAGTCCGTGAGACCCAGTACTTC. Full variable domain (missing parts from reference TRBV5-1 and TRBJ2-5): KAGVTQTPRYLIKTRGQQVTLSCSPISGHRSVSWYQQTPGQGLQFLFEYFSETQRNKGNFPGRFSGRQFSNSRSEMNVSTLELGDSALYLCASSPDGLVRETQYFGPGTRLLVL.

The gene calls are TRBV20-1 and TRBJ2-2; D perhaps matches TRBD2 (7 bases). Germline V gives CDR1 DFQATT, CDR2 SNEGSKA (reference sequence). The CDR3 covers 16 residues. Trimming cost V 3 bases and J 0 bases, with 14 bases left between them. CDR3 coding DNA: TGCAGTGCTAGTAGGTGGGGGGGCCCGAACACCGGGGAGCTGTTTTTT. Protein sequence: CSASRWGGPNTGELFF.